The T cell receptor beta chain described here comes from a study of shared clonotypes between healthy human individuals. Assay used: immunoSEQ multiplex PCR; TCRdb lists only in-frame clones, some missing. Among over 2,000,000 clones listed, 93% were seen once. The V segment lost 6 bases and the J segment 6 bases; nucleotides outside the gene matches: 6. Germline values: CDR1 LNHDA, CDR2 SQIVND (reference sequence). The CDR3 has 13 amino acids. Naive CD8 cells lacked CD45RO and underwent positive selection for CCR7, leaving out terminally differentiated effector memory CD45RA+ cells. The sequence was collected from a man aged 18 to 35 in good health. Some clones in this sample may be carry-over from other donors' samples. V is TRBV19 and J is TRBJ1-1, with 8 bases that match TRBD1. Sequenced material: naive CD8+ T cells from PBMCs. The CDR3 here is CASRTDRGSEAFF. The CDR3, as DNA: TGTGCCAGTAGGACCGACAGGGGCTCTGAAGCTTTCTTT.